This T cell receptor beta chain was identified in a study of OX40 agonist ivuxolimab in advanced cancers. Whole-study results and caveats: Expanded clones were, on average, more numerous in CD8+ T cells than in CD4+. Normalized T-cell clonal expansion was also low in some nonresponders.

This table comes from immunoSEQ multiplex PCR, and its TCRdb copy is limited to in-frame clones, with some not included. The data contain about 46,000 clones, about 91% of them seen just once; the ten biggest clones take up about 11%. CDR1 and CDR2 from the germline V gene are SGHTS and YDEGEE. This CDR3 contains 11 residues. The germline V and J ends were trimmed by 5 bases and 8 bases, with 10 bases remaining between them. Anyone with autoimmune disease history or systemic immunosuppression was excluded. Blood samples were obtained at baseline, cycle 4 day 1, and cycle 7 day 1. With respect to this clone: Antigen: not known.

Sequenced here: CD4+ or CD8+ T cells sorted from blood, sampled in a trial of the OX40 agonist ivuxolimab. The receptor comes from an adult with an advanced solid tumor such as melanoma, head and neck, liver or kidney cancer. The rearrangement links TRBV5-8 to TRBJ1-2, with D maybe TRBD1 (6 bases). The CDR3 is CASRSGVGYTF. The CDR3 region has the DNA TGTGCCAGCAGATCAGGGGTCGGCTACACCTTC.